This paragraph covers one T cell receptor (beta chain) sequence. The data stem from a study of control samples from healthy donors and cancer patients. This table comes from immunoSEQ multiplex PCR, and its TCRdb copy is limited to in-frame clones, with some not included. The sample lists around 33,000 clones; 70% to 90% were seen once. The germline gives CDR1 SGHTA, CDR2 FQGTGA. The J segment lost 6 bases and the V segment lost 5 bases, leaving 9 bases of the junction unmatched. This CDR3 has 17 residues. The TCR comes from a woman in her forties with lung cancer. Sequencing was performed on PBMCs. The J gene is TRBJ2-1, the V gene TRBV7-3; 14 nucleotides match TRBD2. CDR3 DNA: TGTGCCAGCAGCCGCCAGACTAGCGGGGGGGCGGGCAATGAGCAGTTCTTC. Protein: CASSRQTSGGAGNEQFF.